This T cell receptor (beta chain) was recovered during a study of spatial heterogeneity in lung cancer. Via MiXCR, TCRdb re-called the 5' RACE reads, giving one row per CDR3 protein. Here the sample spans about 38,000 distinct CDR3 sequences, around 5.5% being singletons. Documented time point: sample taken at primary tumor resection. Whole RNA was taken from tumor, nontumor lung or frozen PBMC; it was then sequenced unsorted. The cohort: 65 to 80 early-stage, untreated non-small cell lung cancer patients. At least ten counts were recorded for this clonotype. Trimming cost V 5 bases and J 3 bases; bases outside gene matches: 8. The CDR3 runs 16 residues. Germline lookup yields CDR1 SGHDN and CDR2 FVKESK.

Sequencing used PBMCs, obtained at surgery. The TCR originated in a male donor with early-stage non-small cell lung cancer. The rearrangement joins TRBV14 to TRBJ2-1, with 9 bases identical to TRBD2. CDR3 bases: TGTGCCAGCAGCGCCGGACTAGCGAGCTTCTACAATGAGCAGTTCTTC. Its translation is CASSAGLASFYNEQFF.